This TCR beta chain comes out of a study of identical twins. TCRdb processed the 5' RACE reads anew with MiXCR; each CDR3 protein has one entry. The top ten hold approximately 3.2% of the sample, which has 450,000 to 650,000 distinct CDR3 sequences, roughly 9.5% seen once. This clonotype was detected a few times. The antigen remains unidentified. From germline, CDR1 is DFQATT and CDR2 SNEGSKA (reference sequence). This CDR3 spans 19 amino acids. V gave up 0 bases and J gave up 1 base; unmatched junction bases: 11. Study-wide points: Memory repertoires showed no such pattern, whereas abundant cord blood beta clonotypes carried fewer insertions. Invariant T cells like MAIT and iNKT could partly confound the zero-insertion analyses. Researchers reported excess low generation probability among twin-shared out-of-frame alpha sequences.

This same sample was also part of a study on yellow fever vaccine responses in identical twins.

The sequence came from a woman aged 18-30 years in good health. The rearrangement links TRBV20-1 to TRBJ2-5; 13 bases fit TRBD2. Sequencing used PBMCs. The CDR3 coding sequence is TGCAGTGCTAGAGATCATGTGACTAGCGGGAGGACGGCCCAAGAGACCCAGTACTTC. Translation: CSARDHVTSGRTAQETQYF.